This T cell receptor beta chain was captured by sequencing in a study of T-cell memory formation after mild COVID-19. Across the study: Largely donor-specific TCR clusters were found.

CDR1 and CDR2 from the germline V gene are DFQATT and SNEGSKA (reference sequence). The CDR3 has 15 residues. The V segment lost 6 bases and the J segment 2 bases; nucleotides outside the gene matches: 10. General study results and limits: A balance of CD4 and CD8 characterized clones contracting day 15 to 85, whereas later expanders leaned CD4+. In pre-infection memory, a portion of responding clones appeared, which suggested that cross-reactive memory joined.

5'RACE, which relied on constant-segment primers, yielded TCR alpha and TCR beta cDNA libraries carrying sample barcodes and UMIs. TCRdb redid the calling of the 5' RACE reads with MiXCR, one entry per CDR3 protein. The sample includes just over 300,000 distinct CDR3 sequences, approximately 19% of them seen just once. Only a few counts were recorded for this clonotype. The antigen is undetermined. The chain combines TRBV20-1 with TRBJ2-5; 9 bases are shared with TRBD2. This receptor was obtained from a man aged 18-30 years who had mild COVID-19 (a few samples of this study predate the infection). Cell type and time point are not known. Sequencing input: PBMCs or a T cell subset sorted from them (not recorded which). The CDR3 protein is CSARRPSGVQETQYF. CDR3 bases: TGCAGTGCGAGAAGACCTAGCGGGGTACAAGAGACCCAGTACTTC.